Listed below are T cell receptor beta chains from one sample, sequenced in a study of cytomegalovirus exposure and HLA in healthy donors. Sequencing used immunoSEQ multiplex PCR; TCRdb keeps in-frame clones, though not all of them. This repertoire shows about 110,000 clones, more than 65% found once; its top ten account for around 5.8%. The sequenced sample consisted of PBMCs. These receptors were obtained from a woman in her forties or fifties in good health and CMV-seropositive. The CDR3 runs from the conserved cysteine through the conserved F or W. D genes are given only for firm matches. Clone sizes are given selectively: once, few, many, or a class where the clone is expanded.

d_call: NA; j_call: TRBJ1-1; clone_size: few; v_call: TRBV28; cdr3_nt: TGTGCCAGCAGCAAGGACGGACCCGCGGGAAACACTGAAGCTTTCTTT; cdr3_aa: CASSKDGPAGNTEAFF
d_call: NA; j_call: TRBJ1-1; clone_size: once; v_call: TRBV6-5; cdr3_nt: TGTGCCAGCAGTTACTCGAGCAGGGTTCTCACTGAAGCTTTCTTT; cdr3_aa: CASSYSSRVLTEAFF
d_call: TRBD1; j_call: TRBJ1-2; clone_size: NA; v_call: TRBV6-6; cdr3_nt: TGTGCCAGCAGCAGGGGGGAGAACTATGGCTACACCTTC; cdr3_aa: CASSRGENYGYTF
d_call: TRBD2; j_call: TRBJ2-7; clone_size: few; v_call: TRBV7-2; cdr3_nt: TGTGCCAGCACCCGCGGGGGGGGGTCCTACGAGCAGTACTTC; cdr3_aa: CASTRGGGSYEQYF
d_call: TRBD2; j_call: TRBJ2-2; clone_size: NA; v_call: TRBV9; cdr3_nt: TGTGCCAGCAGCACGGGGGGGCCCGGTGTCACCGGGGAGCTGTTTTTT; cdr3_aa: CASSTGGPGVTGELFF
d_call: NA; j_call: TRBJ2-5; clone_size: NA; v_call: TRBV5-1; cdr3_nt: TGCGCCAGCAGCCGGACTAATCAAGAGACCCAGTACTTC; cdr3_aa: CASSRTNQETQYF
d_call: NA; j_call: TRBJ2-1; clone_size: NA; v_call: TRBV27; cdr3_nt: TGTGCCAGCAGTTTATTATCTTTCGAGAATGAGCAGTTCTTC; cdr3_aa: CASSLLSFENEQFF
d_call: NA; j_call: TRBJ2-1; clone_size: NA; v_call: TRBV5-1; cdr3_nt: TGCGCCAGCAGCTCTTTAATTAGCGGTCCCTACAATGAGCAGTTCTTC; cdr3_aa: CASSSLISGPYNEQFF
d_call: TRBD1; j_call: TRBJ1-5; clone_size: NA; v_call: TRBV5-1; cdr3_nt: TGCGCCAGCAGTTCGACAGGGGGGAATCAGCCCCAGCATTTT; cdr3_aa: CASSSTGGNQPQHF
d_call: NA; j_call: TRBJ2-3; clone_size: NA; v_call: TRBV11-2; cdr3_nt: TGTGCCAGCAGCCTTTCGGAGGGGACAGTTGTGGGTAATACGCAGTATTTT; cdr3_aa: CASSLSEGTVVGNTQYF
d_call: TRBD1; j_call: TRBJ2-1; clone_size: NA; v_call: TRBV9; cdr3_nt: TGTGCCAGCAGCGAACACGGGACAGGGGATGAGCAGTTCTTC; cdr3_aa: CASSEHGTGDEQFF
d_call: TRBD1; j_call: TRBJ1-1; clone_size: NA; v_call: TRBV6-5; cdr3_nt: TGTGCCAGCAGCTTGACAGGGTACATGAACACTGAAGCTTTCTTT; cdr3_aa: CASSLTGYMNTEAFF
d_call: TRBD1; j_call: TRBJ1-5; clone_size: NA; v_call: TRBV6-1; cdr3_nt: TGTGCCAGCAGTGAACCTCAGGGGGACTATCAGCCCCAGCATTTT; cdr3_aa: CASSEPQGDYQPQHF
d_call: NA; j_call: TRBJ2-2; clone_size: NA; v_call: TRBV7-9; cdr3_nt: TGTGCCAGCTGGACACCAAACACCGGGGAGCTGTTTTTT; cdr3_aa: CASWTPNTGELFF
d_call: TRBD2; j_call: TRBJ2-7; clone_size: once; v_call: TRBV2; cdr3_nt: TGTGCCAGCAGCACAAATTGGAGACTAGCGGGGGTCCTCTTC; cdr3_aa: CASSTNWRLAGVLF
d_call: TRBD2; j_call: TRBJ2-1; clone_size: once; v_call: TRBV18; cdr3_nt: TGTGCCAGCTCACCATACGGGGGGGCTAGCAACGAGCAGTTCTTC; cdr3_aa: CASSPYGGASNEQFF
d_call: NA; j_call: TRBJ1-5; clone_size: few; v_call: TRBV4-3; cdr3_nt: TGCGCCAGCAGCCAAGTGGCCCGCAATCAGCCCCAGCATTTT; cdr3_aa: CASSQVARNQPQHF
d_call: NA; j_call: TRBJ1-4; clone_size: once; v_call: TRBV19; cdr3_nt: TGTGCCTCCAGGGGATTGGATAATGAAAAACTGTTTTTT; cdr3_aa: CASRGLDNEKLFF
d_call: NA; j_call: TRBJ1-2; clone_size: NA; v_call: TRBV5-4; cdr3_nt: TGTGCCAGCAGCTTGTATTTCGGGTATGGCTACACCTTC; cdr3_aa: CASSLYFGYGYTF
d_call: TRBD1; j_call: TRBJ1-2; clone_size: NA; v_call: TRBV27; cdr3_nt: TGTGCCAGCAGCCCCTATGCCGGGACAGCTAACTATGGCTACACCTTC; cdr3_aa: CASSPYAGTANYGYTF
d_call: TRBD1; j_call: TRBJ1-2; clone_size: NA; v_call: TRBV6-5; cdr3_nt: TGTGCCAGCAGCCGCGGACAGGGTAACTATGGCTACACCTTC; cdr3_aa: CASSRGQGNYGYTF
d_call: TRBD2; j_call: TRBJ2-3; clone_size: NA; v_call: TRBV7-3; cdr3_nt: TGTGCCAGCAGCTCGCCCTTGACTAGCGGGGCCACAGATACGCAGTATTTT; cdr3_aa: CASSSPLTSGATDTQYF
d_call: TRBD1; j_call: TRBJ2-7; clone_size: NA; v_call: TRBV7-9; cdr3_nt: TGTGCCAGCAGCTTCTTTGGGACAGGGGGTGACGAGCAGTACTTC; cdr3_aa: CASSFFGTGGDEQYF
d_call: NA; j_call: TRBJ2-5; clone_size: NA; v_call: TRBV5-1; cdr3_nt: TGCGCCAGCAGCCAGCAGGTCCAAGAGACCCAGTACTTC; cdr3_aa: CASSQQVQETQYF
d_call: TRBD2; j_call: TRBJ2-7; clone_size: NA; v_call: TRBV15; cdr3_nt: TGTGCCACCAGCAGAGATGGTCTGAGCGGGGGCCCGCAAGGGCAGTACTTC; cdr3_aa: CATSRDGLSGGPQGQYF
d_call: NA; j_call: TRBJ2-7; clone_size: NA; v_call: TRBV30; cdr3_nt: TGTGCCTGGAGTCCCGGGACTGGGAACTACGAGCAGTACTTC; cdr3_aa: CAWSPGTGNYEQYF